This T cell receptor beta chain was obtained from a study of identical twins. This clonotype was observed many times. What it recognizes is unknown. The CDR3 covers 16 residues. Trimming removed 0 bases from V and 1 base from J, with 15 bases in between. Germline V gene lookup returns CDR1 DFQATT and CDR2 SNEGSKA (reference sequence). TCRdb reprocessed the 5' RACE reads via MiXCR and lists one record per CDR3 protein. The data contain 130,000 to 150,000 distinct CDR3 sequences, under 4.5% of them singletons. Overall study findings and caveats: The study found excess low generation probability among twin-shared out-of-frame alpha sequences.

The sample comprised memory T cells sorted from blood. This sequence was found in a man between 18 and 35 years old in good health. The chain has TRBV20-1 and TRBJ1-1; no clear D gene. The CDR3: CSARDLLRGGNTEAFF. CDR3 nucleotides: TGCAGTGCTAGAGATCTGCTTCGGGGTGGGAACACTGAAGCTTTCTTT.